These T cell receptor beta chains were read from a single sample in a study of OX40 agonist ivuxolimab in advanced cancers. TCRdb's table, derived via immunoSEQ multiplex PCR, lists solely in-frame clones and lacks some. The data contain roughly 100,000 clones, 90% to 95% of them singletons. This specimen was CD4+ or CD8+ T cells sorted from blood, taken in a trial of the OX40 agonist ivuxolimab. The receptors were gathered from an adult with an advanced solid tumor such as melanoma, head and neck, liver or kidney cancer. CDR3s include the opening cysteine and the closing phenylalanine or tryptophan.

J gene	CDR3 length	V gene	CDR3 protein
TRBJ2-1	17	TRBV11-3	CASTGVGRRSSYNEQFF
TRBJ2-2	15	TRBV7-9	CASSPPRTNTGELFF
TRBJ1-2	17	TRBV23-1	CASSQCRRGQQVEGYTF
TRBJ2-5	17	TRBV30	CAWSESRLAGVRETQYF
TRBJ2-1	11	TRBV7-2	CASSFHNEQFF
TRBJ2-7	14	TRBV6-5	CATRTSGRAGEQYF
TRBJ2-7	14	TRBV28	CASSLVQVSYEQYF
TRBJ2-3	16	TRBV5-1	CASSLGGGTNTDTQYF
TRBJ1-2	14	TRBV30	CAWSVGGFNYGYTF
TRBJ2-7	12	TRBV7-3	CASSLDQGRQYF
TRBJ2-1	16	TRBV15	CATSRDLAPGGNEQFF
TRBJ2-3	15	TRBV9	CASSVGLARTDTQYF
TRBJ1-5	17	TRBV19	CASSTPGGAMSNQPQHF
TRBJ2-5	16	TRBV19	CASSGTGGATFGTQYF
TRBJ1-2	16	TRBV19	CASSPPQGIWNYGYTF
TRBJ2-7	14	TRBV28	CASSSVGLLYEQYF
TRBJ2-5	15	TRBV5-6	CASSLRTGGSETQYF
TRBJ1-1	16	TRBV6-5	CASSYTGGGGYTEAFF
TRBJ2-1	12	TRBV4-3	CASSQFYNEQFF
TRBJ1-2	14	TRBV19	CASSTSTGVRGYTF
TRBJ1-4	14	TRBV30	CAWSVRRDREKLFF
TRBJ2-2	16	TRBV7-9	CASSPGTAANTGELFF
TRBJ1-5	14	TRBV28	CATRGPGSNQPQHF
TRBJ2-3	15	TRBV10-3	CAISRSLADTDTQYF
TRBJ1-5	14	TRBV5-6	CASRRLVSNQPQHF